The clone carrying this T cell receptor beta chain was counted between two and nine times. The data stem from a study of blood T cell repertoires in COVID-19. Study processing details: Estimation of nucleated cell counts was performed using reference gene primer amplification. Assay used: immunoSEQ multiplex PCR; TCRdb lists only in-frame clones, some missing. V, J and clone size are those of that table, while D and trimming were read from the DNA. The table records about 81,000 clones, approximately 80% of them present only once. The CDR3 length is 17 residues. Germline assignment: CDR1 LGHNA and CDR2 YNFKEQ. Trimming removed 5 bases at V and 4 bases at J, with 22 bases between.

Sequenced sample: peripheral blood. The chain links TRBV4-2 to TRBJ2-3; TRBD1 might be the D (6 bases). This clonotype was sampled from a human donor in a cohort sampled during active COVID-19. The DNA of the CDR3 is TGTGCCAGCAGCTCGCGCCAGGGCAGGGGAGTGCCAGATACGCAGTATTTT. Protein product: CASSSRQGRGVPDTQYF.